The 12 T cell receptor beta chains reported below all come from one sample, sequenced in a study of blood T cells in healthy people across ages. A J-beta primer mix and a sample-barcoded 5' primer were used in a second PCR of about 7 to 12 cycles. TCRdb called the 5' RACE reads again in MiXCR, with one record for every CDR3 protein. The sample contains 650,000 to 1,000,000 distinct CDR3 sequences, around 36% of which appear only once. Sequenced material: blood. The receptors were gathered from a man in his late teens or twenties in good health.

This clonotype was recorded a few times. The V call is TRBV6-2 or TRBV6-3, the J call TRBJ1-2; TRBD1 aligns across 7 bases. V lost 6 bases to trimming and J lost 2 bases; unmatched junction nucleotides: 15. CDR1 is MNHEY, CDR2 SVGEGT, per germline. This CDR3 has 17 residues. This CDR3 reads CASSALSTGAWNYGYTF. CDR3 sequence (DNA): TGTGCCAGCAGCGCACTTTCCACAGGGGCCTGGAACTATGGCTACACCTTC.

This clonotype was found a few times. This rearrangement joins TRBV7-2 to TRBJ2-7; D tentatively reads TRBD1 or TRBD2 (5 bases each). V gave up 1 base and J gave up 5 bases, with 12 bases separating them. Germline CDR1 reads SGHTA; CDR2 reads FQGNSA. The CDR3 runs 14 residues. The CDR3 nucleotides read TGTGCCAGCAGCTTAGGACGGCAGGGACACGAGCAGTACTTC. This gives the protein CASSLGRQGHEQYF. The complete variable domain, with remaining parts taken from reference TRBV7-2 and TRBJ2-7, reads GAGVSQSPSNKVTEKGKDVELRCDPISGHTALYWYRQSLGQGLEFLIYFQGNSAPDKSGLPSDRFSAERTGGSVSTLTIQRTQQEDSAVYLCASSLGRQGHEQYFGPGTRLTVT.

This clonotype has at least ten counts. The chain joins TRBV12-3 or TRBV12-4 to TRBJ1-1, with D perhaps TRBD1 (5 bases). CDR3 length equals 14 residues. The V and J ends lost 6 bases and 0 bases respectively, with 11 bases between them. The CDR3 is CASSTGTVNTEAFF. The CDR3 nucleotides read TGTGCCAGCAGCACCGGGACGGTGAACACTGAAGCTTTCTTT.

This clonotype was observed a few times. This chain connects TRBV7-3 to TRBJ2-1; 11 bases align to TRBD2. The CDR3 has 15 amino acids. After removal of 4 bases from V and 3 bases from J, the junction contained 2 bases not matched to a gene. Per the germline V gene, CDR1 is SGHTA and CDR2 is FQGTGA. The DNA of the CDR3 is TGTGCCAGCAGCTCGACTAGCGGGGACTACAATGAGCAGTTCTTC. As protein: CASSSTSGDYNEQFF.

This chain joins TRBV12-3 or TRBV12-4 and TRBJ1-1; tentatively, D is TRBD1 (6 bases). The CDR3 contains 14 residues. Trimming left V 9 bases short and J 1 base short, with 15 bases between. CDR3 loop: CASQWRTENTEAFF. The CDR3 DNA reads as TGTGCCAGTCAGTGGCGGACAGAGAACACTGAAGCTTTCTTT.

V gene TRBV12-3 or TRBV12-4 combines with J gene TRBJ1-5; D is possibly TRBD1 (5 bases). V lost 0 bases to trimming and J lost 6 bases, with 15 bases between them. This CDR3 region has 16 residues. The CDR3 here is CASSLAPVGTGQPQHF. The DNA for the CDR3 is TGTGCCAGCAGTTTAGCCCCCGTGGGGACCGGTCAGCCCCAGCATTTT.

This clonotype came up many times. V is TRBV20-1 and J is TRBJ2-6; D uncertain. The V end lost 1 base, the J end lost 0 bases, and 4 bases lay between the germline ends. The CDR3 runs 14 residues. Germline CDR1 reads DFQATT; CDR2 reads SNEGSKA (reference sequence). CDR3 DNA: TGCAGTGCTAGAGCAGGCTCTGGGGCCAACGTCCTGACTTTC. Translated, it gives CSARAGSGANVLTF.

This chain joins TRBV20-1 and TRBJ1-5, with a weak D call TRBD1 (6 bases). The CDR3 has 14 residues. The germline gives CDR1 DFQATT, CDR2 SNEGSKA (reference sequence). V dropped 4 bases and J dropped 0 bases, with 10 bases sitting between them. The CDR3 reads CSATRTDSNQPQHF. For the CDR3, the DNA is TGCAGTGCTACGAGGACAGATAGCAATCAGCCCCAGCATTTT.

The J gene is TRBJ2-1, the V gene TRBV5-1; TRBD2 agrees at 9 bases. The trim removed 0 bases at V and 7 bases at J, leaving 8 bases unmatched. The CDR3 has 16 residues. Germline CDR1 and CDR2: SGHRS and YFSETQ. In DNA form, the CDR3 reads TGCGCCAGCAGCTTGGGTGGGGGACTAGCTATTAATGAGCAGTTCTTC. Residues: CASSLGGGLAINEQFF. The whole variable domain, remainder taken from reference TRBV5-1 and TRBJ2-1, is KAGVTQTPRYLIKTRGQQVTLSCSPISGHRSVSWYQQTPGQGLQFLFEYFSETQRNKGNFPGRFSGRQFSNSRSEMNVSTLELGDSALYLCASSLGGGLAINEQFFGPGTRLTVL.

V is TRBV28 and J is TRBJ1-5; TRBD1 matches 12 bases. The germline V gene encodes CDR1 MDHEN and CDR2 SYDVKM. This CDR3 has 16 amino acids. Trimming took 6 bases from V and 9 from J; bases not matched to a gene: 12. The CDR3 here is CASRLRDRGRPGPQHF. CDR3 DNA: TGTGCCAGCAGACTCCGGGACAGGGGGCGCCCAGGGCCCCAGCATTTT.

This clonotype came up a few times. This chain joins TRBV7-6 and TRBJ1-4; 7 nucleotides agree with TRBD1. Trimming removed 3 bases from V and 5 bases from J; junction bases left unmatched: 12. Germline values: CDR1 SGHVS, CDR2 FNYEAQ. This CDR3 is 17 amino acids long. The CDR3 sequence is CASSLEKGAHKNEKLFF. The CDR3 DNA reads TGTGCCAGCAGCTTGGAGAAGGGGGCCCACAAAAATGAAAAACTGTTTTTT.

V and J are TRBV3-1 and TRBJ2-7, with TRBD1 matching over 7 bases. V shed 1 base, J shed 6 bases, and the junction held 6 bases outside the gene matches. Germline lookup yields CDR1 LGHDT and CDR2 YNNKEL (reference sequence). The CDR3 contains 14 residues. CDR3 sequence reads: CASSQVRNRGEQYF. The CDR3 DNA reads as TGTGCCAGCAGCCAAGTCCGAAACAGGGGCGAGCAGTACTTC.